This T cell receptor (beta chain) was profiled in a study of blood T cell repertoires in COVID-19. Original data processing: Reference gene primers were amplified, and this amplification served to estimate nucleated cell counts. Using immunoSEQ multiplex PCR, the repertoire was profiled, and TCRdb retains in-frame clones only, with some absent. V, J and clone size are taken as reported in that table, and D and trimming were inferred from the DNA itself. The sample has tens of thousands of clones; around 90% are singletons. The CDR3 has 17 residues. The J segment lost 0 bases and the V segment lost 0 bases, leaving 4 bases of the junction unmatched. Looked up from germline, CDR1 is SGHRS and CDR2 is YFSETQ.

The gene calls are TRBV5-1 and TRBJ1-1; the match to TRBD1 covers 11 bases. The sequencing input was peripheral blood. This clonotype was obtained from an elderly woman with acute or convalescent COVID-19. In DNA form, the CDR3 reads TGCGCCAGCAGCTTGGCCTGGACAGGGGGCTTGAACACTGAAGCTTTCTTT. Its translation is CASSLAWTGGLNTEAFF.